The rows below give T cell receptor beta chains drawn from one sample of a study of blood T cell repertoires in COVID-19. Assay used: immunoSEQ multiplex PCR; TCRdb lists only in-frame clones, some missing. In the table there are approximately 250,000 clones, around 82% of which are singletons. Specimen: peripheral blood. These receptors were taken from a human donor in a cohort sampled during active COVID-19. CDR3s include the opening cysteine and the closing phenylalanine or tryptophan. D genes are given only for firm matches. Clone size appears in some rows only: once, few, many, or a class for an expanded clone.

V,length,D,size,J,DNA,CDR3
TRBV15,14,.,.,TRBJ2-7,TGTGCCACCAGCAGAGGGGGGGATTTCTACGAGCAGTACTTC,CATSRGGDFYEQYF
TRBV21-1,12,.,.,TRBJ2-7,TGTGCCAGCAGCCGATATGGAGACGAGCAGTACTTC,CASSRYGDEQYF
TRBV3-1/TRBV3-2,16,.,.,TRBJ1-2,TGTGCCAGCAGCCAAGGATTCAACAGGAGGGGCTATGGCTACACCTTC,CASSQGFNRRGYGYTF
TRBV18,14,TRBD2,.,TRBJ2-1,TGTGCCAGCTCATTGGGGGGGGGCTACAATGAGCAGTTCTTC,CASSLGGGYNEQFF
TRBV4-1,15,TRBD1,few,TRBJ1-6,TGCGCCAGCAGCCAAGATCAGGGGGTTAATTCACCCCTCCACTTT,CASSQDQGVNSPLHF
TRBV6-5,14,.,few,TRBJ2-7,TGTGCCAGCAGAAACCAGGGTGGGTCCTACGAGCAGTACTTC,CASRNQGGSYEQYF
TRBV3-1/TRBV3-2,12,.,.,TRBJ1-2,TGTGCCAGCAGCTCCCGGACTTATGGCTACACCTTC,CASSSRTYGYTF
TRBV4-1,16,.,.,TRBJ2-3,TGCGCCAGCAGCCCCCTTGGGGGGGCAGGCACAGATACGCAGTATTTT,CASSPLGGAGTDTQYF
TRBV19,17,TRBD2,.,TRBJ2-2,TGTGCCAGTAGTCCCCCTAGCGGGAGAGTCGGCACCGGGGAGCTGTTTTTT,CASSPPSGRVGTGELFF
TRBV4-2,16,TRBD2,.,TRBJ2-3,TGTGCCAGCAGCCAGGTGACTAGCGCCGGCTCAGATACGCAGTATTTT,CASSQVTSAGSDTQYF
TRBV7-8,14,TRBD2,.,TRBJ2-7,TGTGCCAGCAGCCTCCAAGCGGGAGCCTACGAGCAGTACTTC,CASSLQAGAYEQYF
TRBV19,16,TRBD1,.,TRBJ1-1,TGTGCCAGTAGTTACCGGGACAGGGGGTTAGGCACTGAAGCTTTCTTT,CASSYRDRGLGTEAFF
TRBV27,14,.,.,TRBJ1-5,TGTGCCAGCAGTTTCGGTTATAGCAATCAGCCCCAGCATTTT,CASSFGYSNQPQHF
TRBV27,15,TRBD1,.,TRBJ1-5,TGTGCCAGCAGTCCTGGGACAGAACCAGGGGAGCCCCAGCATTTT,CASSPGTEPGEPQHF
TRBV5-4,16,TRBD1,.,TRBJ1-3,TGTGCCAGCAGCTTATCCGGGACAGGTGACGGAAACACCATATATTTT,CASSLSGTGDGNTIYF
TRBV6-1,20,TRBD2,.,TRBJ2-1,TGTGCCAGCAGTGTTCCCCTTCTAGCGGGGGTCTCACCGCGGAACAATGAGCAGTTCTTC,CASSVPLLAGVSPRNNEQFF
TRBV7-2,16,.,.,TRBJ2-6,TGTGCCAGCAGCTCCCCCCCGGGATCTGGGGCCAACGTCCTGACTTTC,CASSSPPGSGANVLTF
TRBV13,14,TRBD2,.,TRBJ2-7,TGTGCCAGCAGCTCAAGGACTAGCGGGCCTCAGCAGTACTTC,CASSSRTSGPQQYF
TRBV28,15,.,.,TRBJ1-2,TGTGCCAGCAGTTTATGGCTACAGGTTAACTATGGCTACACCTTC,CASSLWLQVNYGYTF
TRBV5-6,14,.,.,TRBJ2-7,TGTGCCAGCAGCTTGGGGCAGGCCGCCTACGAGCAGTACTTC,CASSLGQAAYEQYF
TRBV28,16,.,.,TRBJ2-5,TGTGCCAGCAGTTCGCCCCAGGGGGGACCCTCAGAGACCCAGTACTTC,CASSSPQGGPSETQYF
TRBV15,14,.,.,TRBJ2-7,TGTGCCACCAGCAGAGAGCGGGGTAACTACGAGCAGTACTTC,CATSRERGNYEQYF
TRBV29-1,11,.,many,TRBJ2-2,TGCAGCCCCTCGTACACCGGGGAGCTGTTTTTT,CSPSYTGELFF
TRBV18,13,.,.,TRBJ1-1,TGTGCCAGCTCACAGGACAGACCGCCTGAAGCTTTCTTT,CASSQDRPPEAFF
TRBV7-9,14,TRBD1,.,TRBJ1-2,TGTGCCAGCAGCTTATGGACAGGGGATGCGGGCTACACCTTC,CASSLWTGDAGYTF
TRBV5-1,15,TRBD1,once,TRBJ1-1,TGCGCCAGCAGCCCGGAGACAGGGATTAACACTGAAGCTTTCTTT,CASSPETGINTEAFF
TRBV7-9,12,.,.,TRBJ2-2,TGTGCCAGCAGCAGTTCAGCCGGGGAGCTGTTTTTT,CASSSSAGELFF
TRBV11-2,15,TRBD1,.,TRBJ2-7,TGTGCCAGCAGCCGACAACAGGGGGTTGTACGGGAGCAGTACTTC,CASSRQQGVVREQYF
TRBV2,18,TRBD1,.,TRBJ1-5,TGTGCCAGCAGTCTCACCGGGACAGGGGGCGCCGGCAATCAGCCCCAGCATTTT,CASSLTGTGGAGNQPQHF
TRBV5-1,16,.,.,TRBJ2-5,TGCGCCAGCAGATTTGGGGTTGGGGAGTACCAAGAGACCCAGTACTTC,CASRFGVGEYQETQYF
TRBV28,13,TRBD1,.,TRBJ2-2,TGTGCCACTCGACAGGGTCTGACCGGGGAGCTGTTTTTT,CATRQGLTGELFF
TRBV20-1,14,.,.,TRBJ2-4,TGCAGTGCTAGTGTCCCAGGACAGTGGGACATTCAGTACTTC,CSASVPGQWDIQYF
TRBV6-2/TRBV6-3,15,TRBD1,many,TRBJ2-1,TGTGCCAGCAGTCACCGGGACAGCCAATACAATGAGCAGTTCTTC,CASSHRDSQYNEQFF
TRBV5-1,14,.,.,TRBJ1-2,TGCGCCAGCAGCTGGGGGGTCGTGGGAGGAGGCTACACCTTC,CASSWGVVGGGYTF
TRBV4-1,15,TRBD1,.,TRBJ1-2,TGCGCCAGCAGCGGTTCCGGGACAGGGCGCTATGGCTACACCTTC,CASSGSGTGRYGYTF
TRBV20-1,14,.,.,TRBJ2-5,TGCAGTGCTAGTCGTCCGGAGTCCCAAGAGACCCAGTACTTC,CSASRPESQETQYF
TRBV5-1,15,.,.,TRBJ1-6,TGCGCCAGCACCTCGGTCCGGGTGGGTAATTCACCCCTCCACTTT,CASTSVRVGNSPLHF
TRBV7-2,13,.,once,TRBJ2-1,TGTGCCAGCAGCTTCCTCCGGGAGAGTGAGCAGTTCTTC,CASSFLRESEQFF
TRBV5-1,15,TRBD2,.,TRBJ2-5,TGCGCCAGCAGCAGACGGACTAGCGGACAAGAGACCCAGTACTTC,CASSRRTSGQETQYF
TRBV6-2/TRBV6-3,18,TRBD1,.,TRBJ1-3,TGTGCCAGCAGTTACCCCCCGGGCAGGGGGACCTCTGGAAACACCATATATTTT,CASSYPPGRGTSGNTIYF
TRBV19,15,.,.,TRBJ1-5,TGTGCCAGTAGTACCACCGCCAACTCCAATCAGCCCCAGCATTTT,CASSTTANSNQPQHF
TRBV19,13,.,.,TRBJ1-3,TGTGCCAGTAGGTCGCCAGCTGGAAACACCATATATTTT,CASRSPAGNTIYF
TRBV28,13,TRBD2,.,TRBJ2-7,TGTGCCAGCAGTTTAGCGGGGGAATACGAGCAGTACTTC,CASSLAGEYEQYF
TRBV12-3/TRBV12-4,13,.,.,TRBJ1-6,TGTGCCAGCAGGCGGGACGGCGATTCACCCCTCCACTTT,CASRRDGDSPLHF
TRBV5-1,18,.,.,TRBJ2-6,TGCGCCAGCAGCCTCAAGACGGTGACAAGCTCTGGGGCCAACGTCCTGACTTTC,CASSLKTVTSSGANVLTF
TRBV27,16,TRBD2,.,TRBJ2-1,TGTGCCAGCAGTTTCCTCACTAGCGGATTTTACAATGAGCAGTTCTTC,CASSFLTSGFYNEQFF
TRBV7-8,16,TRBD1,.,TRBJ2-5,TGTGCCAGCAGCTTAGCCGAGGACAGGGGGCAGGAGACCCAGTACTTC,CASSLAEDRGQETQYF
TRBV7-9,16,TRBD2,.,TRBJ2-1,TGTGCCAGCAGCTTAGACGGCTGGGCGGGAGGGTATGAGCAGTTCTTC,CASSLDGWAGGYEQFF